This T cell receptor beta chain was identified during a study of CD8 T cells in Susac syndrome. Negative isolation yielded CD4+ and CD8+ T cells, and FACS enriched TEMRA cells. J gave up 5 bases and V 3 bases, and 14 bases lay outside the gene matches. From germline, CDR1 is SGHTA and CDR2 FQGNSA. CDR3 length: 18 amino acids. It was with random hexamers that about 0.45 to 1 ug RNA was reverse transcribed. The method of amplification for TCR beta CDR3 was immunoSEQ multiplex PCR, covering 54 Vbeta and 13 Jbeta. TCRdb analysed the immunoSEQ multiplex PCR reads with MiXCR anew, one entry per CDR3 protein. The sample records roughly 200,000 distinct CDR3 sequences, 90% to 97% being singletons.

This clonotype originated in a human donor with multiple sclerosis. The sequenced sample was CD4+ T cells from PBMCs. This chain joins TRBV7-2 and TRBJ2-5; 11 nucleotides match TRBD2. The CDR3 coding sequence is TGTGCCAGCAGCTTTGGGGGATCCCTAGCGGGGGGCTTGGAGACCCAGTACTTC. Its translation is CASSFGGSLAGGLETQYF.